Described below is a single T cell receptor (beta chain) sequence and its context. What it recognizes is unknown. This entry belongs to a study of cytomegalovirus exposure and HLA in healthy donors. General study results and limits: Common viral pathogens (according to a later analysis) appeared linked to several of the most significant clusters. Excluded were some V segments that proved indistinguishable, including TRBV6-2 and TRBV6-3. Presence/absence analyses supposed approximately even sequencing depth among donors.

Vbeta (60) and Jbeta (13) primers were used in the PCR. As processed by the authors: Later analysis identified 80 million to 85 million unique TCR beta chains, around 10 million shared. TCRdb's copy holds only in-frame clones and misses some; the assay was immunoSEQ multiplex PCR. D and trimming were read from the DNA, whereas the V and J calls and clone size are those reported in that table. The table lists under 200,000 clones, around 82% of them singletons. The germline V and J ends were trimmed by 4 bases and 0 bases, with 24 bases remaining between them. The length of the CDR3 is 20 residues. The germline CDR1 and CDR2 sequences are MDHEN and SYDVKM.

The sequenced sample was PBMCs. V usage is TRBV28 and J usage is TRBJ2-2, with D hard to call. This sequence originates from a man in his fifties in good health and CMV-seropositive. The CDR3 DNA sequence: TGTGCCAGCAGTTCCCCCTGGCAGCGTCAGACGGATACGAACACCGGGGAGCTGTTTTTT. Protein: CASSSPWQRQTDTNTGELFF.